The 20 T cell receptor beta chains below all came from one sample that was sequenced in a study of blood T cell repertoires in COVID-19. The repertoire was sequenced with immunoSEQ multiplex PCR; TCRdb's copy has only in-frame clones and lacks some. This table holds approximately 350,000 clones, around nine tenths found once. Sequencing input: peripheral blood. These receptors all come from a woman aged 70 to 79 with COVID-19, enrolled during active disease.

The V gene is TRBV24-1, the J gene TRBJ2-3; 8 positions agree with TRBD1. The CDR3 has 16 amino acids. Germline loops: CDR1 KGHDR, CDR2 SFDVKD. With V trimmed by 5 bases and J by 4 bases, 10 bases remained unmatched. The CDR3 here is CATSVNPDRVADTQYF. Written as DNA, the CDR3 is TGTGCCACCAGTGTGAACCCGGACAGGGTCGCAGATACGCAGTATTTT.

This clone came up a few times. The chain carries TRBV10-3 and TRBJ2-7; D possibly corresponds to TRBD2 (6 bases). CDR1 and CDR2 from the germline V gene are ENHRY and SYGVKD. The ends were cut back, 0 bases at V and 5 bases at J, with 8 bases in the middle. The length of the CDR3 is 13 residues. The DNA for the CDR3 is TGTGCCATCAGTGAGTCGAGGGAGGACGAGCAGTACTTC. Translation: CAISESREDEQYF.

The J gene is TRBJ1-2, the V gene TRBV11-2; 8 bases match TRBD1. The germline V gene has CDR1 SGHAT and CDR2 FQNNGV. The CDR3 is made up of 16 amino acids. After removal of 0 bases from V and 5 bases from J, the junction contained 8 bases not matched to a gene. The CDR3 DNA sequence: TGTGCCAGCAGCTTAGATCAATCAGGGGGCTTTTATGGCTACACCTTC. This sequence encodes CASSLDQSGGFYGYTF.

The J gene is TRBJ2-3, the V gene TRBV7-2; D not certain. Trimming took off 3 bases at V and 0 bases at J, with 10 bases between the two ends. The CDR3 has 15 residues. CDR1 SGHTA and CDR2 FQGNSA come from the germline V gene. In DNA form, the CDR3 reads TGTGCCAGCAGCTTCTCAGGATCGAGCACAGATACGCAGTATTTT. Protein sequence: CASSFSGSSTDTQYF.

The chain's CDR3 is CASSIYRGQGMNTEAFF. The CDR3 DNA reads as TGTGCCAGTAGTATCTACCGGGGACAGGGCATGAACACTGAAGCTTTCTTT. The chain combines TRBV19 with TRBJ1-1; 9 bases align to TRBD1. Germline V gene sequence: CDR1 LNHDA, CDR2 SQIVND (reference sequence). V shed 3 bases and J 0 bases; nucleotides not matched to a gene: 8. The CDR3 totals 17 residues.

The count of this clone is one. The CDR3 coding sequence is TGTGCCATCAGTGAGAGAGGGACAGGCCCCGGGACCTTC. Residues: CAISERGTGPGTF. The gene calls are TRBV10-3 and TRBJ1-2, with 8 bases fitting TRBD1. The germline CDR1 and CDR2 sequences are ENHRY and SYGVKD. The V segment lost 2 bases and the J segment 14 bases; nucleotides outside the gene matches: 10. The CDR3 spans 13 residues.

The chain carries TRBV10-1 and TRBJ2-1; 10 nucleotides match TRBD2. The trim removed 5 bases at V and 15 bases at J, leaving 13 bases unmatched. This CDR3 has 14 residues. Per the germline V gene, CDR1 is WNHNN and CDR2 is SYGVQD (reference sequence). The CDR3 bases are TGCGCCAGCAGTTCCGCACCCAGCGGGGGGGCTCGGTTCTTC. The encoded protein is CASSSAPSGGARFF.

The J gene is TRBJ1-1, the V gene TRBV10-3; 8 bases match TRBD1. This CDR3 has 14 amino acids. The trim removed 6 bases at V and 5 bases at J, leaving 8 bases unmatched. The germline V gene encodes CDR1 ENHRY and CDR2 SYGVKD. The CDR3 reads CAIRRQGIGTEAFF. The CDR3 DNA reads TGTGCCATCAGGAGACAGGGGATCGGTACTGAAGCTTTCTTT.

This chain uses TRBV5-1 with TRBJ2-3; 8 positions match TRBD1. This CDR3 has 15 residues. The germline V gene encodes CDR1 SGHRS and CDR2 YFSETQ. The J segment lost 1 base and the V segment lost 4 bases, leaving 5 bases of the junction unmatched. This CDR3 reads CASSPGQGRTDTQYF. In nucleotides, the CDR3 is TGCGCCAGCAGCCCTGGACAGGGACGCACAGATACGCAGTATTTT.

With regard to this clone: The sample carries other DNA sequences with the same CDR3. V and J are TRBV2 and TRBJ1-1; D unclear. V shed 6 bases and J shed 1 base, with 9 bases lying between them. Germline-derived CDR1 and CDR2 are SNHLY and FYNNEI. The CDR3 runs 13 residues. CDR3 sequence (DNA): TGTGCCAGCAGGGTCCGGGGGAACACTGAAGCTTTCTTT. This codes for CASRVRGNTEAFF.

V usage is TRBV2 and J usage is TRBJ1-1; 7 bases agree with TRBD1. Trimming removed 6 bases from V and 2 bases from J; junction bases left unmatched: 6. This CDR3 spans 14 amino acids. Germline V gives CDR1 SNHLY, CDR2 FYNNEI. The CDR3 DNA reads as TGTGCCAGCAGCGAGGGACAGCGAAACACTGAAGCTTTCTTT. This encodes CASSEGQRNTEAFF.

The table lists this clone with a count of one. The chain has TRBV7-9 and TRBJ2-3, with TRBD2 as a possible D gene (5 bases). The germline CDR1 and CDR2 sequences are SEHNR and FQNEAQ (reference sequence). The CDR3 is 16 amino acids. V was cut by 8 bases and J by 0 bases, with 18 bases left in between. The DNA of the CDR3 is TGTGCCAGCGGGCTAATTGGGAGCCCTAGCACAGATACGCAGTATTTT. It translates to CASGLIGSPSTDTQYF.

The rearrangement joins TRBV5-1 to TRBJ2-2, with a possible D match to TRBD1 (7 bases). Germline values: CDR1 SGHRS, CDR2 YFSETQ. V lost 4 bases and J lost 6, with 16 bases in between. CDR3 length: 15 residues. The CDR3 region is CASSTAGQPSGELFF. The CDR3 DNA is TGCGCCAGCAGCACCGCGGGACAGCCTTCCGGGGAGCTGTTTTTT.

V gene TRBV19 combines with J gene TRBJ1-2, with D possibly being TRBD1 (6 bases). CDR3 length: 13 residues. Germline V lookup: CDR1 LNHDA, CDR2 SQIVND (reference sequence). The germline V and J ends were trimmed by 5 bases and 1 base, with 8 bases remaining between them. The CDR3 DNA follows: TGTGCCAGTAGTCCAGGGGATAACTATGGCTACACCTTC. Encoded protein: CASSPGDNYGYTF.

The V gene is TRBV29-1, the J gene TRBJ1-1; TRBD1 aligns across 8 bases. V lost 3 bases and J lost 10; bases outside the gene matches: 7. The CDR3 runs to 12 residues. Germline loops: CDR1 SQVTM, CDR2 ANQGSEA. CDR3 DNA sequence: TGCAGCGTTGATCTACAGGGGGATGTAGCTTTCTTT. It is translated as CSVDLQGDVAFF. Looking up the rest from reference TRBV29-1 and TRBJ1-1 gives the full variable domain: SAVISQKPSRDICQRGTSLTIQCQVDSQVTMMFWYRQQPGQSLTLIATANQGSEATYESGFVIDKFPISRPNLTFSTLTVSNMSPEDSSIYLCSVDLQGDVAFFGQGTRLTVV.

This rearrangement joins TRBV19 to TRBJ2-7; a possible D gene is TRBD1 (6 bases). V lost 6 bases, J lost 7 bases, and 16 bases lay in between. Germline V CDR1 and CDR2: LNHDA, SQIVND (reference sequence). The length of the CDR3 is 13 residues. The CDR3: CASSLLGAREQYF. The CDR3 DNA reads TGTGCCAGTAGCCTTCTGGGGGCTAGAGAGCAGTACTTC.

This chain links TRBV28 with TRBJ1-1; 8 bases match TRBD1. The CDR3 is made up of 13 amino acids. The J segment lost 0 bases and the V segment lost 11 bases, leaving 5 bases of the junction unmatched. Germline CDR1 is MDHEN and CDR2 is SYDVKM. DNA for the CDR3: TGTGCCGTGCAGGGGGCGATGAACACTGAAGCTTTCTTT. Translating it yields CAVQGAMNTEAFF.

There are a few counts of this clone. The rearrangement joins TRBV4-1 to TRBJ1-4; D unclear. From germline, CDR1 is MGHRA and CDR2 YSYEKL. Trimming stripped 0 bases from V and 8 bases from J, with 7 bases between. The CDR3 loop spans 13 amino acids. The CDR3 region has the DNA TGCGCCAGCAGCCAAGATGAGGGAGAAAAACTGTTTTTT. Amino acids: CASSQDEGEKLFF.

This chain links TRBV2 with TRBJ2-3; TRBD1 matches 7 bases. The germline CDR1 and CDR2 sequences are SNHLY and FYNNEI. V trimming: 3 bases; J trimming: 1 base; junction bases outside the gene matches: 4. This CDR3 has 15 amino acids. The DNA of the CDR3 is TGTGCCAGCAGTGAGACAGGGCGACGCACAGATACGCAGTATTTT. This gives the protein CASSETGRRTDTQYF.

The chain uses TRBV5-5 and TRBJ1-2, with 7 bases that match TRBD1. The CDR3 is made up of 14 amino acids. CDR1 is SGHKS and CDR2 is YYEKEE in the germline V gene (reference sequence). After removal of 6 bases from V and 6 bases from J, the junction contained 11 bases not matched to a gene. The CDR3 spells CASTFKRQGDGYTF. CDR3 DNA sequence: TGTGCCAGCACCTTCAAGAGGCAGGGGGATGGCTACACCTTC. Based on the CDR3 plus reference TRBV5-5 and TRBJ1-2, the full variable domain is DAGVTQSPTHLIKTRGQQVTLRCSPISGHKSVSWYQQVLGQGPQFIFQYYEKEERGRGNFPDRFSARQFPNYSSELNVNALLLGDSALYLCASTFKRQGDGYTFGSGTRLTVV.